This T cell receptor (beta chain) is drawn from a study of blood T cell repertoires in COVID-19. Study-wide context: There were acute and convalescent COVID-19 samples, and they came from the United States, Italy and Spain.

Germline V lookup: CDR1 LNHNV, CDR2 YYDKDF (reference sequence). V lost 6 bases and J lost 7; bases outside the gene matches: 3. This CDR3 contains 12 residues. This clone was found many times. Sequenced by immunoSEQ multiplex PCR; TCRdb stores in-frame clones only, minus some. Altogether 130,000 to 150,000 clones are present, more than 70% being singletons, with the ten largest covering 10% to 15%. Source material: peripheral blood. This receptor was taken from a man aged 55 to 70 with active or convalescent COVID-19. This chain uses TRBV15 with TRBJ2-4; the match to TRBD2 covers 7 bases. The chain's CDR3 is CATSTSVNIQYF. In DNA, the CDR3 is TGTGCCACCAGTACTAGCGTCAACATTCAGTACTTC.